This T cell receptor (beta chain) was captured in a study of read filtering for tumor transcriptome and immune sequencing. The overall study: After DNase treatment, RNA was made into whole-transcriptome libraries. Regarding the study as a whole: Even smaller IR-seq throughput identified most shared clonotypes. Dropping single-read clonotypes raised IR-seq and RNA-seq shared-clonotype correlation. The CD138-negative fraction was mixed bone marrow immune cells, not pure T cells.

The trim removed 0 bases at V and 5 bases at J, leaving 11 bases unmatched. The CDR3 has 17 residues. Germline-derived CDR1 and CDR2 are SGHRS and YFSETQ. Molecular barcoded adaptors covering alpha/delta and beta/gamma chains were used on approximately 440 ng RNA. MiXCR was run by TCRdb on the reads, yielding one entry per CDR3 protein. Of about 50,000 distinct CDR3 sequences in the sample, roughly a fifth were seen once. This clonotype was recorded many times. Its antigen remains unknown. Sequenced input: a population of CD138-negative cells sorted from bone marrow. This sequence was found in a donor aged 40 or over with multiple myeloma. This chain connects TRBV5-1 to TRBJ2-1; 7 bases line up with TRBD1. The CDR3 DNA follows: TGCGCCAGCAGCTTGGTAGAGGGGGCCAGATCCGACAATGAGCAGTTCTTC. Residues: CASSLVEGARSDNEQFF.